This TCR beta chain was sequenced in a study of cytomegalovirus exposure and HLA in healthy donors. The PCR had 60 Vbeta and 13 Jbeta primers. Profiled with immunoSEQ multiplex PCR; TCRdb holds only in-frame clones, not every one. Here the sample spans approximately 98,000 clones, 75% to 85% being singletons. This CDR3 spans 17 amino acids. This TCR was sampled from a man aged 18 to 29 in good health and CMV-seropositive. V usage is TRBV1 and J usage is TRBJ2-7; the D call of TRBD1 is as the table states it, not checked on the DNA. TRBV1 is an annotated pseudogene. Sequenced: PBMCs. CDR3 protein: CTSSLGVLVGLPYEQYF. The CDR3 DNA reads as TGCACCAGCAGCCTGGGTGTATTGGTGGGGCTTCCCTACGAGCAGTACTTC.